These 23 T cell receptor beta chains were sequenced from one sample in a study of OX40 agonist ivuxolimab in advanced cancers. Here immunoSEQ multiplex PCR was the method, and the copy in TCRdb shows in-frame clones only, minus some. This table holds 70,000 to 95,000 clones, about 92% found once. This sample comprised CD4+ or CD8+ T cells sorted from blood, obtained in a trial of the OX40 agonist ivuxolimab. These receptor sequences come from an adult with an advanced solid tumor such as melanoma, head and neck, liver or kidney cancer.

The J gene is TRBJ1-2, the V gene TRBV28; possible D gene TRBD1, 5 bases. Germline CDR1 and CDR2: MDHEN and SYDVKM. This CDR3 spans 12 amino acids. The V end lost 5 bases, the J end lost 4 bases, and 8 bases lay between the germline ends. The CDR3 DNA reads TGTGCCAGCAGTCCGACAGTCTATGGCTACACCTTC. Its translation is CASSPTVYGYTF.

The chain recombines TRBV4-1 with TRBJ2-2; D call uncertain. The CDR3 totals 13 residues. In germline, CDR1 is MGHRA, CDR2 YSYEKL. Trimming left V 5 bases short and J 4 bases short, with 8 bases between. DNA of the CDR3: TGCGCCAGCAGCGCAGGAAGCACCGGGGAGCTGTTTTTT. It translates to CASSAGSTGELFF.

A few counts support this clone. The chain joins TRBV7-9 to TRBJ1-1, with D possibly being TRBD1 (5 bases). CDR3 size: 13 residues. The ends were cut back, 7 bases at V and 0 bases at J, with 9 bases in the middle. Germline CDR1 is SEHNR and CDR2 is FQNEAQ (reference sequence). CDR3 residues: CASMGDLNTEAFF. CDR3 bases: TGTGCCAGCATGGGGGATCTGAACACTGAAGCTTTCTTT.

The chain uses TRBV6-1 and TRBJ1-2, with 9 bases fitting TRBD1. V gave up 5 bases and J gave up 5 bases; unmatched junction bases: 6. The CDR3 sequence is 14 residues long. Germline V lookup: CDR1 MNHNS, CDR2 SASEGT. The CDR3 DNA reads as TGTGCCAGCAGTTTTGGACAGGGGAAATATGGCTACACCTTC. Translated, it gives CASSFGQGKYGYTF.

V and J are TRBV27 and TRBJ1-2; 9 bases line up with TRBD1. With V trimmed by 2 bases and J by 7 bases, 5 bases remained unmatched. CDR3 size: 14 residues. CDR1 MNHEY and CDR2 SMNVEV come from the germline V gene (reference sequence). For the CDR3, the DNA is TGTGCCAGCAGTTTAAACAGGGGGCGCCTTGGCTACACCTTC. The encoded protein is CASSLNRGRLGYTF.

The chain employs TRBV5-4 and TRBJ2-3; the match to TRBD2 covers 8 bases. There are 15 residues in the CDR3. V shed 5 bases, J shed 0 bases, and the junction held 5 bases outside the gene matches. CDR1 is SGHNT, CDR2 YYREEE, per germline (reference sequence). The CDR3 DNA follows: TGTGCCAGCAGTAAACTAGCGGAGAGCACAGATACGCAGTATTTT. Its protein is CASSKLAESTDTQYF. Full variable domain (outside the CDR3, taken from reference TRBV5-4 and TRBJ2-3): ETGVTQSPTHLIKTRGQQVTLRCSSQSGHNTVSWYQQALGQGPQFIFQYYREEENGRGNFPPRFSGLQFPNYSSELNVNALELDDSALYLCASSKLAESTDTQYFGPGTRLTVL.

The chain links TRBV19 to TRBJ2-2, with TRBD1 matching over 8 bases. CDR1 LNHDA and CDR2 SQIVND come from the germline V gene (reference sequence). This CDR3 region has 17 residues. The V and J ends lost 5 bases and 2 bases, in that order; junction bases with no gene match: 10. The CDR3: CASSRWRSGGNTGELFF. Here the CDR3 DNA reads TGTGCCAGTAGTCGCTGGAGGTCAGGGGGCAACACCGGGGAGCTGTTTTTT.

The chain combines TRBV2 with TRBJ1-2; D remains ambiguous. V shed 2 bases and J shed 6 bases, with 13 bases lying between them. This CDR3 region has 14 residues. CDR1 and CDR2 (germline): SNHLY, FYNNEI. In DNA, the CDR3 is TGTGCCAGCAGTGAACTGGGGTTAGAAAATGGCTACACCTTC. Translated, it gives CASSELGLENGYTF.

This sequence joins TRBV25-1 and TRBJ1-2, with 8 bases fitting TRBD1. Germline assignment: CDR1 MGHDK and CDR2 SYGVNS. V lost 5 bases to trimming and J lost 5 bases; unmatched junction nucleotides: 7. The CDR3 contains 14 residues. The CDR3 region is CASSRTGREYGYTF. CDR3 bases: TGTGCCAGCAGTCGGACAGGGCGGGAGTATGGCTACACCTTC.

The CDR3: CASSLPGTGRYEQYF. The CDR3 DNA reads TGTGCCAGCAGCTTACCCGGGACAGGCCGCTACGAGCAGTACTTC. The chain carries TRBV5-6 and TRBJ2-7, with 8 bases lining up with TRBD1. The CDR3 totals 15 residues. Losses at the gene ends were 2 bases for V and 3 bases for J; bases not matched to a gene: 7. Looked up from germline, CDR1 is SGHDT and CDR2 is YYEEEE. The entire variable domain, with the rest obtained from reference TRBV5-6 and TRBJ2-7, is as follows: DAGVTQSPTHLIKTRGQQVTLRCSPKSGHDTVSWYQQALGQGPQFIFQYYEEEERQRGNFPDRFSGHQFPNYSSELNVNALLLGDSALYLCASSLPGTGRYEQYFGPGTRLTVT.

The rearrangement links TRBV4-2 to TRBJ1-5; 8 nucleotides align to TRBD1. The CDR3 is made up of 14 amino acids. The germline CDR1 and CDR2 sequences are LGHNA and YNFKEQ. V dropped 5 bases and J dropped 6; count of bases not matched to a gene: 6. CDR3 bases: TGTGCCAGCAGCGACGGACAGGGTGGTCAGCCCCAGCATTTT. Its protein product is CASSDGQGGQPQHF.

There are a few counts of this clone. The chain uses TRBV7-9 and TRBJ1-6; 10 bases agree with TRBD1. This CDR3 region has 15 residues. V was pared by 1 base and J by 8 bases, with 2 bases of the junction left unmatched. CDR1 is SEHNR and CDR2 is FQNEAQ in the germline V gene (reference sequence). The CDR3 nucleotides are TGTGCCAGCAGCTTAGAGACAGGGGGCTATTCACCCCTCCACTTT. This sequence encodes CASSLETGGYSPLHF.

V usage is TRBV6-1 and J usage is TRBJ1-1, with TRBD1 matching 9 bases. Losses at the gene ends were 2 bases for V and 4 bases for J; bases not matched to a gene: 2. The length of the CDR3 is 14 residues. Germline CDR1 is MNHNS and CDR2 is SASEGT. CDR3 loop: CASSELDRGTEAFF. The DNA for the CDR3 is TGTGCCAGCAGTGAACTGGACAGGGGCACTGAAGCTTTCTTT.

J is TRBJ2-5 and V is TRBV4-1, with D unresolved. V was trimmed by 1 base and J by 5 bases, leaving 14 bases between them. The CDR3 sequence is 15 residues long. Germline V gene lookup returns CDR1 MGHRA and CDR2 YSYEKL. The CDR3 bases are TGCGCCAGCAGCCAAGTATCGATAGCCGGCGAGACCCAGTACTTC. As protein: CASSQVSIAGETQYF.

The chain combines TRBV6-6 with TRBJ2-6; D unclear. The CDR3 contains 15 residues. Germline V CDR1 and CDR2: MNHNY, SVGAGI (reference sequence). Trimming left V 8 bases short and J 0 bases short, with 11 bases between. CDR3 DNA: TGTGCCAGCTCTTCCGCTCACTCTGGGGCCAACGTCCTGACTTTC. This translates into CASSSAHSGANVLTF.

J is TRBJ2-3 and V is TRBV5-1; no clear D. The V gene lost 0 bases and the J gene lost 0 bases, with 2 bases spanning the gap. The CDR3 length is 13 residues. Germline lookup yields CDR1 SGHRS and CDR2 YFSETQ. The CDR3 bases are TGCGCCAGCAGCTTGGACAGCACAGATACGCAGTATTTT. This codes for CASSLDSTDTQYF.

This clone has a handful of counts. The rearrangement links TRBV10-1 to TRBJ1-5; D is ambiguous. Trimming shortened V by 0 bases and J by 6 bases, and 6 bases separated the two germline ends. The CDR3 contains 13 residues. CDR1 is WNHNN and CDR2 is SYGVQD in the germline V gene (reference sequence). The CDR3 nucleotides are TGCGCCAGCAGTGAGTCCCTGAGTCAGCCCCAGCATTTT. As protein: CASSESLSQPQHF.

The chain has TRBV18 and TRBJ2-7; D gene unclear. V was trimmed by 2 bases and J by 7 bases, leaving 12 bases between them. The CDR3 contains 13 residues. The V gene's germline CDR1 is KGHSH and CDR2 LQKENI. The CDR3 reads CASSPSGGQEQYF. In DNA, the CDR3 is TGTGCCAGCTCACCATCGGGTGGGCAAGAGCAGTACTTC.

The rearrangement links TRBV2 to TRBJ1-5, with 8 bases fitting TRBD1. V shed 5 bases and J 4 bases; nucleotides not matched to a gene: 4. The CDR3 has 14 amino acids. Germline V gene lookup returns CDR1 SNHLY and CDR2 FYNNEI. Here the CDR3 reads CASSQQGDNQPQHF. CDR3 bases: TGTGCCAGCAGTCAACAGGGGGATAATCAGCCCCAGCATTTT.

CDR3 coding DNA: TGTGCCTGGAGTGGACAGGGGGACACTGAAGCTTTCTTT. Its protein product is CAWSGQGDTEAFF. This rearrangement joins TRBV30 to TRBJ1-1; 9 bases map to TRBD1. This CDR3 spans 13 amino acids. V trimming: 1 base; J trimming: 3 bases; junction bases outside the gene matches: 0. Germline V gives CDR1 GTSNPN, CDR2 SVGIG (reference sequence).

The gene calls are TRBV19 and TRBJ1-1; tentative D call: TRBD1 (6 bases). The CDR3 runs 16 residues. V was trimmed by 4 bases and J by 2 bases, leaving 17 bases between them. From germline, CDR1 is LNHDA and CDR2 SQIVND (reference sequence). CDR3 in DNA: TGTGCCAGTAGTACGACACCTTGGACAGCCAACACTGAAGCTTTCTTT. Residues: CASSTTPWTANTEAFF.

The chain uses TRBV25-1 and TRBJ1-2; TRBD1 matches 10 bases. The CDR3 extends over 14 amino acids. Trimming took 5 bases from V and 9 from J; bases not matched to a gene: 9. Germline loops: CDR1 MGHDK, CDR2 SYGVNS. The CDR3 loop is CASSPGQGRESYTF. The CDR3 DNA reads as TGTGCCAGCAGTCCGGGACAGGGGCGTGAGAGCTACACCTTC.

This clone was seen only once. V usage is TRBV5-1 and J usage is TRBJ2-3; maybe TRBD2 (5 bases). Germline CDR1 SGHRS, CDR2 YFSETQ. The CDR3 sequence is 15 residues long. Trimming took off 0 bases at V and 0 bases at J, with 8 bases between the two ends. DNA of the CDR3: TGCGCCAGCAGCTTGGAGACTACTAGCACAGATACGCAGTATTTT. Translation gives CASSLETTSTDTQYF.